These 18 T cell receptor beta chains were sequenced from one sample in a study of T-cell reconstitution after alpha-beta-depleted transplantation in children. A TCRbeta library incorporating unique molecular identifiers was prepared. TCRdb fed the PCR reads into MiXCR, producing one record per CDR3 protein. The sample records fewer than 550,000 distinct CDR3 sequences, 11% being singletons. Sequencing was performed on PBMCs, mostly from graft donor cells, taken 180 days after TCRalphabeta/CD19-depleted stem cell transplant. The origin of the receptors is a female patient between 2 and 10 years old who had a stem cell transplant for aplastic anemia, so the T cells may come from the graft donor.

There are a few counts of this clonotype. J is TRBJ1-2 and V is TRBV11-2, with D possibly being TRBD1 (5 bases). The CDR3 has 17 amino acids. V dropped 0 bases and J dropped 6 bases, with 20 bases sitting between them. Looked up from germline, CDR1 is SGHAT and CDR2 is FQNNGV. The CDR3 DNA reads TGTGCCAGCAGCTTAGACGGGGCCGTGGGCAGTTATGATGGCTACACCTTC. This sequence encodes CASSLDGAVGSYDGYTF.

This clonotype has a single count. V usage is TRBV5-1 and J usage is TRBJ1-1; the D gene is possibly TRBD1 (6 bases). Germline lookup yields CDR1 SGHRS and CDR2 YFSETQ. CDR3 size: 15 residues. With 3 bases removed from V and 7 bases from J, the gap between germline ends came to 19 bases. DNA of the CDR3: TGCGCCAGCAGCTCGAGACAGGAGGAGATCAGTGAAGCTTTCTTT. Its translation is CASSSRQEEISEAFF.

This clonotype was picked up a small number of times. This CDR3 fails to terminate in the conserved phenylalanine or tryptophan, so it likely reflects a read error. The DNA is left out, because the CDR3 cannot be placed on it with certainty; the CDR3 is given as TCRdb lists it. The chain couples TRBV29-1 to TRBJ1-2. The CDR3 is 9 residues long, counting both termini. The germline V gene encodes CDR1 SQVTM and CDR2 ANQGSEA. This chain's CDR3 is CSVEETGKL.

This clonotype was seen a handful of times. This chain links TRBV5-6 with TRBJ2-7, with a possible D match to TRBD1 (6 bases). The CDR3 has 14 residues. From germline, CDR1 is SGHDT and CDR2 YYEEEE. Deletions cut 2 bases from V and 7 bases from J, with 16 bases between. CDR3 protein: CASSFETGRGEQYF. CDR3 in DNA: TGTGCCAGCAGCTTTGAGACAGGTAGGGGAGAGCAGTACTTC.

The chain couples TRBV15 to TRBJ2-3; TRBD2 aligns across 14 bases. Germline V gives CDR1 LNHNV, CDR2 YYDKDF (reference sequence). This CDR3 has 16 residues. V lost 5 bases and J lost 3; bases outside the gene matches: 4. CDR3 DNA sequence: TGTGCCACCAGCCCCCGGACTAGCGGGAGGACAGATACGCAGTATTTT. This gives the protein CATSPRTSGRTDTQYF. The entire variable domain, with the rest obtained from reference TRBV15 and TRBJ2-3, is as follows: DAMVIQNPRYQVTQFGKPVTLSCSQTLNHNVMYWYQQKSSQAPKLLFHYYDKDFNNEADTPDNFQSRRPNTSFCFLDIRSPGLGDTAMYLCATSPRTSGRTDTQYFGPGTRLTVL.

This clonotype turned up a few times. J is TRBJ2-5 and V is TRBV5-1; 8 nucleotides align to TRBD1. The germline V gene encodes CDR1 SGHRS and CDR2 YFSETQ. Losses at the gene ends were 2 bases for V and 7 bases for J; bases not matched to a gene: 7. The CDR3 covers 14 residues. CDR3 DNA sequence: TGCGCCAGCAGCTTCCAGGACAGGGCAGCGACCCAGTACTTC. Its protein is CASSFQDRAATQYF.

This clonotype showed up just a few times. The J gene is TRBJ2-1, the V gene TRBV24-1; possible D gene TRBD1, 6 bases. The CDR3 sequence is 14 residues long. V was clipped by 10 bases and J by 4 bases, with 16 bases between them. CDR1 is KGHDR, CDR2 SFDVKD, per germline. CDR3 region: CATGASELYNEQFF. CDR3 nucleotide sequence: TGTGCCACGGGGGCAAGCGAGCTTTACAATGAGCAGTTCTTC.

V is TRBV4-3 and J is TRBJ2-5; D may match TRBD1 or TRBD2 (5 bases each). V shed 0 bases and J shed 1 base, with 9 bases lying between them. Germline V gene sequence: CDR1 LGHNA, CDR2 YSLEER. This CDR3 comprises 15 residues. The CDR3 region has the DNA TGCGCCAGCAGCCAAGAATCGGGGCTCCAAGAGACCCAGTACTTC. Translating gives CASSQESGLQETQYF.

The V gene is TRBV5-5, the J gene TRBJ2-3; the D gene is possibly TRBD2 (6 bases). CDR1 and CDR2 (germline): SGHKS, YYEKEE (reference sequence). V was cut by 5 bases and J by 4 bases, with 20 bases left in between. This CDR3 contains 16 residues. The CDR3 loop is CASSQRGLTHPDTQYF. The CDR3 nucleotides are TGTGCCAGCAGTCAGAGGGGACTTACGCATCCAGATACGCAGTATTTT.

This clonotype was counted between two and nine times. The chain is built from TRBV12-3 or TRBV12-4 and TRBJ2-1, with 8 bases that match TRBD2. The V and J ends lost 8 bases and 4 bases, in that order; junction bases with no gene match: 10. The CDR3 extends over 15 amino acids. In nucleotides, the CDR3 is TGTGCCAGCGGCCTAGCGGGCGAGGGGTACAATGAGCAGTTCTTC. This sequence encodes CASGLAGEGYNEQFF.

As to this clonotype: Mismatch with germline at one junction end may stem from a read error. DNA for the CDR3: TGTGCCAGCAGTTACTCCTTACGACTATATGAACAGGGGGCAGCTGGGGCCAACGGCCTGACTTTC. Protein product: CASSYSLRLYEQGAAGANGLTF. The rearrangement uses TRBV6-2 or TRBV6-3 and TRBJ2-6, with TRBD1 identical over 9 bases. This CDR3 is 22 amino acids long. CDR1 and CDR2 (germline): MNHEY, SVGEGT.

This chain connects TRBV11-3 to TRBJ2-1, with D possibly being TRBD2 (7 bases). The CDR3 loop spans 15 amino acids. Deletions cut 4 bases from V and 5 bases from J, with 15 bases between. The germline gives CDR1 SGHNT, CDR2 YENEEA. CDR3 nucleotides: TGTGCCAGCAGCTGGTGGGGGGGGCACCACAATGAGCAGTTCTTC. Translating it yields CASSWWGGHHNEQFF.

This clonotype was counted between two and nine times. The J gene is TRBJ2-7, the V gene TRBV20-1; D possibly corresponds to TRBD2 (6 bases). The germline gives CDR1 DFQATT, CDR2 SNEGSKA (reference sequence). Trimming removed 6 bases at V and 3 bases at J, with 15 bases between. The CDR3 is 13 residues long. Here the CDR3 reads CSANRDSLYEQYF. The CDR3 bases are TGCAGTGCAAACCGGGACTCCCTCTACGAGCAGTACTTC.

The chain combines TRBV5-1 with TRBJ1-2, with D maybe TRBD1 (6 bases). Germline V lookup: CDR1 SGHRS, CDR2 YFSETQ. This CDR3 spans 14 amino acids. V was pared by 3 bases and J by 1 base, with 10 bases between. Here the CDR3 reads CASSSGQSNYGYTF. The CDR3 nucleotides read TGCGCCAGCAGCTCCGGACAGAGTAACTATGGCTACACCTTC.

The J gene is TRBJ2-1, the V gene TRBV20-1; 10 nucleotides align to TRBD2. Germline V gives CDR1 DFQATT, CDR2 SNEGSKA (reference sequence). This CDR3 contains 14 residues. With 6 bases clipped from V and 6 bases from J, the junction kept 8 bases outside the gene matches. In DNA, the CDR3 is TGCAGTGCGACGAAGCGGGAGGGCCTCAATGAGCAGTTCTTC. It codes for CSATKREGLNEQFF.

The chain employs TRBV7-9 and TRBJ1-4; possible D gene TRBD1, 5 bases. The germline V gene encodes CDR1 SEHNR and CDR2 FQNEAQ (reference sequence). V shed 1 base and J shed 8 bases, with 11 bases lying between them. The CDR3 loop spans 14 amino acids. Here the CDR3 DNA reads TGTGCCAGCAGCTTAGGGGACTTAGAGGAAAAACTGTTTTTT. It specifies CASSLGDLEEKLFF.

A few counts support this clonotype. J is TRBJ2-6 and V is TRBV7-6, with D hard to call. Deletions cut 5 bases from V and 4 bases from J, with 12 bases between. This CDR3 region has 15 residues. Germline lookup yields CDR1 SGHVS and CDR2 FNYEAQ. The CDR3 sequence: CASSPFAEGANVLTF. Here the CDR3 DNA reads TGTGCCAGCAGCCCGTTTGCGGAAGGGGCCAACGTCCTGACTTTC.

There are a few counts of this clonotype. The V gene is TRBV12-3 or TRBV12-4, the J gene TRBJ2-2; unclear D gene. This CDR3 is 16 amino acids long. V lost 1 base to trimming and J lost 2 bases, with 11 bases between them. The CDR3: CASSLGRRYNTGELFF. CDR3 DNA sequence: TGTGCCAGCAGTTTAGGTCGCAGATACAACACCGGGGAGCTGTTTTTT.